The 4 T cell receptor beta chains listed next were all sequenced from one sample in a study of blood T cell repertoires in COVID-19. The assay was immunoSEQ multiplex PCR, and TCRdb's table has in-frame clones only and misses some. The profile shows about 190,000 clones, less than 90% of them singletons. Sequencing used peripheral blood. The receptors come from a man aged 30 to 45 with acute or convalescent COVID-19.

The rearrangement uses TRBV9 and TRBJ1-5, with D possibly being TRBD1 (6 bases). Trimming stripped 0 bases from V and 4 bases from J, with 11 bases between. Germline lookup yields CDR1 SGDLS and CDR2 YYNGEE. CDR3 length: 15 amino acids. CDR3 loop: CASSVAGQGNQPQHF. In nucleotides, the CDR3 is TGTGCCAGCAGCGTAGCAGGGCAGGGGAATCAGCCCCAGCATTTT.

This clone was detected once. For the CDR3, the DNA is TGTGCCAGCACCCTATCCGGGGGGGCCCACACCGGGGAGCTGTTTTTT. It translates to CASTLSGGAHTGELFF. V is TRBV28 and J is TRBJ2-2; TRBD2 agrees at 8 bases. V lost 7 bases, J lost 3 bases, and 10 bases stayed unmatched. The germline V gene has CDR1 MDHEN and CDR2 SYDVKM. This CDR3 comprises 16 residues.

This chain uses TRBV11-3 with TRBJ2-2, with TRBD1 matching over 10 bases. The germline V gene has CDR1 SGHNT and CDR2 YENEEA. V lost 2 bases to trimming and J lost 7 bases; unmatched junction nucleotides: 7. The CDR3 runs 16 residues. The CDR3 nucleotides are TGTGCCAGCAGCTTATCAGGGACAGGGGCTTTCGGGGAGCTGTTTTTT. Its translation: CASSLSGTGAFGELFF.

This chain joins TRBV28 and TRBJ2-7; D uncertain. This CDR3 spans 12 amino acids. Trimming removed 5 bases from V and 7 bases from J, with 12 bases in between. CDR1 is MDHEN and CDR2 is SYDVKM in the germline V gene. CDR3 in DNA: TGTGCCAGCAGTAGGCGACCTAGAGAGCAGTACTTC. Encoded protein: CASSRRPREQYF.